Below are 22 T cell receptor beta chains sequenced from a single sample in a study of T cells after yellow fever vaccination. MiXCR was run by TCRdb on the 5' RACE reads, yielding one entry per CDR3 protein. The table shows some 320,000 distinct CDR3 sequences, with approximately 4.3% occurring only once. The specimen comprised PBMCs, sampled 15 days after the yellow fever booster vaccination. The receptors shown here come from a man younger than 30 who received the YFV17D yellow fever vaccine.

In its sample, this clonotype was seen many times. The J gene is TRBJ1-6, the V gene TRBV7-9, with 7 bases that match TRBD1. V trimming: 5 bases; J trimming: 5 bases; junction bases outside the gene matches: 9. Germline assignment: CDR1 SEHNR and CDR2 FQNEAQ (reference sequence). There are 16 residues in the CDR3. CDR3 protein: CASSRKSTGDNSPLHF. CDR3 in DNA: TGTGCCAGCAGCAGAAAATCTACAGGGGATAATTCACCCCTCCACTTT.

At least ten counts were recorded for this clonotype. The V call is TRBV10-3, the J call TRBJ1-3; D is unresolved. CDR1 is ENHRY, CDR2 SYGVKD, per germline. The CDR3 has 15 amino acids. The V gene lost 5 bases and the J gene lost 0 bases, with 11 bases spanning the gap. The CDR3 nucleotides are TGTGCCATCAGTATGACTGCAATCTCTGGAAACACCATATATTTT. Protein product: CAISMTAISGNTIYF.

This clonotype has at least ten counts. The J gene is TRBJ2-5, the V gene TRBV5-1, with a tentative D call TRBD1 (5 bases). CDR3 length: 14 amino acids. CDR1 is SGHRS, CDR2 YFSETQ, per germline. Trimming shortened V by 0 bases and J by 7 bases, and 13 bases separated the two germline ends. CDR3: CASSLAVTERTQYF. Here the CDR3 DNA reads TGCGCCAGCAGCTTGGCCGTGACAGAGAGGACCCAGTACTTC. Filled out from reference TRBV5-1 and TRBJ2-5, the complete variable domain reads KAGVTQTPRYLIKTRGQQVTLSCSPISGHRSVSWYQQTPGQGLQFLFEYFSETQRNKGNFPGRFSGRQFSNSRSEMNVSTLELGDSALYLCASSLAVTERTQYFGPGTRLLVL.

This clonotype was seen many times. The V gene is TRBV7-8, the J gene TRBJ1-6; unclear D gene. V lost 3 bases to trimming and J lost 5 bases, with 8 bases between them. Germline CDR1 and CDR2: SGHVS and FQNEAQ. This CDR3 spans 14 amino acids. In DNA form, the CDR3 reads TGTGCCAGCAGCTTTATGGGGAATAATTCACCCCTCCACTTT. Protein: CASSFMGNNSPLHF.

Ten or more counts support this clonotype. The chain is built from TRBV5-1 and TRBJ2-2, with 7 bases matching TRBD1. Trimming at V came to 3 bases and at J to 5 bases, leaving 4 bases not matched to a gene. CDR1 SGHRS and CDR2 YFSETQ come from the germline V gene. The CDR3 extends over 14 amino acids. The CDR3 region has the DNA TGCGCCAGCAGCTCAATACAGGGGACCGGGGAGCTGTTTTTT. This translates into CASSSIQGTGELFF.

On this clonotype itself: One end of the junction varies from germline; a read error may be responsible. The chain recombines TRBV20-1 with TRBJ2-7; D not resolved. The CDR3 length is 12 residues. Germline V gene sequence: CDR1 DFQATT, CDR2 SNEGSKA (reference sequence). This CDR3 is CSAPQRLYEQNF. CDR3 sequence (DNA): TGCAGTGCCCCTCAAAGGCTGTACGAGCAGAACTTC.

In its sample, this clonotype was seen a few times. The V and J genes are TRBV7-2 and TRBJ2-5, with TRBD2 matching 9 bases. J was trimmed by 5 bases and V by 6 bases; bases with no gene match: 10. CDR1 and CDR2 (germline): SGHTA, FQGNSA. The CDR3 runs 15 residues. The CDR3 sequence is CASRYPGLAGETQYF. The DNA for the CDR3 is TGTGCCAGCAGATATCCGGGACTAGCTGGGGAGACCCAGTACTTC.

This clonotype has a count of ten or more. The V gene is TRBV5-1, the J gene TRBJ2-7; 9 positions match TRBD2. This CDR3 region has 14 residues. Germline V CDR1 and CDR2: SGHRS, YFSETQ. Trimming at V came to 5 bases and at J to 5 bases, leaving 8 bases not matched to a gene. DNA of the CDR3: TGCGCCAGCAGGCAGCGGGGGGTAAACAACGAGCAGTACGTC. Translation: CASRQRGVNNEQYV.

At least ten counts were recorded for this clonotype. The V gene is TRBV28, the J gene TRBJ2-1; 9 nucleotides match TRBD1. Looked up from germline, CDR1 is MDHEN and CDR2 is SYDVKM. V was clipped by 7 bases and J by 1 base; unmatched bases: 5. This CDR3 is built from 15 residues. The CDR3 coding sequence is TGTGCCAGCATATCACAGGGGGCGTCCTACAATGAGCAGTTCTTC. Its translation: CASISQGASYNEQFF.

The chain employs TRBV7-8 and TRBJ2-3, with TRBD2 matching 14 bases. Germline V gene sequence: CDR1 SGHVS, CDR2 FQNEAQ. The CDR3 is 20 residues long. The ends lost 5 bases at V and 0 bases at J; junction bases unmatched: 13. CDR3 nucleotide sequence: TGTGCCAGCAGCCCCGCCCCCGGGACTAGCGGGGGAGATAGCACAGATACGCAGTATTTT. Its protein product is CASSPAPGTSGGDSTDTQYF.

Many counts were recorded for this clonotype. The chain carries TRBV5-1 and TRBJ2-1, with TRBD2 matching 9 bases. Trimming cost V 0 bases and J 8 bases; bases outside gene matches: 3. Germline-derived CDR1 and CDR2 are SGHRS and YFSETQ. The CDR3 loop spans 14 amino acids. In DNA form, the CDR3 reads TGCGCCAGCAGCTTGGTAGCTAGCGGGGATGAGCAGTTCTTC. It encodes CASSLVASGDEQFF.

The V gene is TRBV7-2, the J gene TRBJ1-2, with TRBD1 identical over 8 bases. The CDR3 is 14 amino acids. The V gene end was trimmed by 6 bases and the J gene end by 5 bases; junction bases not matched to a gene: 8. CDR1 is SGHTA and CDR2 is FQGNSA in the germline V gene. The CDR3 DNA follows: TGTGCCAGCAGTAAATCAGGACAGGGATATGGCTACACCTTC. This sequence encodes CASSKSGQGYGYTF. The full variable domain, its missing parts supplied by reference TRBV7-2 and TRBJ1-2, is GAGVSQSPSNKVTEKGKDVELRCDPISGHTALYWYRQSLGQGLEFLIYFQGNSAPDKSGLPSDRFSAERTGGSVSTLTIQRTQQEDSAVYLCASSKSGQGYGYTFGSGTRLTVV.

This clonotype was seen ten or more times. This chain connects TRBV6-2 or TRBV6-3 to TRBJ1-1; D call uncertain. V gave up 7 bases and J gave up 0 bases, with 12 bases separating them. The CDR3 covers 14 residues. The germline V gene encodes CDR1 MNHEY and CDR2 SVGEGT. CDR3 DNA: TGTGCCAGCAACTACGGGGAGCTGAACACTGAAGCTTTCTTT. Encoded protein: CASNYGELNTEAFF.

This clonotype turned up a few times. This chain joins TRBV4-1 and TRBJ2-5, with 9 nucleotides matching TRBD2. This CDR3 spans 18 amino acids. V was clipped by 1 base and J by 2 bases; unmatched bases: 11. The germline V gene has CDR1 MGHRA and CDR2 YSYEKL. CDR3 in DNA: TGCGCCAGCAGCCAAGCCCCTGGACTAGCGAAGCTGCAAGAGACCCAGTACTTC. Translated, it gives CASSQAPGLAKLQETQYF.

This clonotype was found many times. This chain's CDR3 is CATSDEGKDYGYTF. DNA for the CDR3: TGTGCCACCAGTGATGAGGGGAAGGACTATGGCTACACCTTC. The chain couples TRBV24-1 to TRBJ1-2; tentatively, D is TRBD1 (5 bases). The V gene lost 3 bases and the J gene lost 3 bases, with 10 bases spanning the gap. The CDR3 has 14 residues. Germline values: CDR1 KGHDR, CDR2 SFDVKD.

This clonotype was recorded a few times. This chain connects TRBV25-1 to TRBJ1-6; 7 bases line up with TRBD1. V was clipped by 6 bases and J by 7 bases; unmatched bases: 6. The germline CDR1 and CDR2 sequences are MGHDK and SYGVNS. The CDR3 runs 14 residues. The CDR3 region has the DNA TGTGCCAGCAGAGTCGGGACAGAAAATTCACCCCTCCACTTT. Encoded protein: CASRVGTENSPLHF.

At least ten counts were recorded for this clonotype. The chain employs TRBV7-9 and TRBJ1-2; a weak D match, TRBD1 (5 bases). From germline, CDR1 is SEHNR and CDR2 FQNEAQ (reference sequence). Deletions cut 2 bases from V and 7 bases from J, with 8 bases between. CDR3 length: 12 residues. The CDR3 DNA reads as TGTGCCAGCAGCTTACAGGGAAGTGGCTACACCTTC. Translating it yields CASSLQGSGYTF.

The table lists this clonotype with a few counts. This chain uses TRBV4-3 with TRBJ1-5, with unresolved D. Trimming stripped 3 bases from V and 5 bases from J, with 8 bases between. CDR3 size: 13 residues. CDR1 and CDR2 (germline): LGHNA, YSLEER. CDR3 in DNA: TGCGCCAGCAGCCACCGCCCGGATCAGCCCCAGCATTTT. Its protein is CASSHRPDQPQHF.

There are many counts of this clonotype. The chain combines TRBV4-3 with TRBJ2-3; a possible D gene is TRBD2 (6 bases). The CDR3 sequence is 17 residues long. The germline V gene has CDR1 LGHNA and CDR2 YSLEER. V was cut by 1 base and J by 2 bases, with 16 bases left in between. The CDR3 sequence: CASSQVLSGLITDTQYF. CDR3 nucleotides: TGCGCCAGCAGCCAAGTACTATCGGGACTCATCACAGATACGCAGTATTTT.

This clonotype was observed at least ten times. The chain combines TRBV5-1 with TRBJ2-1; TRBD1 matches 7 bases. Trimming removed 4 bases from V and 0 bases from J; junction bases left unmatched: 7. The CDR3 has 16 residues. Germline V lookup: CDR1 SGHRS, CDR2 YFSETQ. The CDR3 DNA reads TGCGCCAGCAGCGAGGGACAGCATAGCTCCTACAATGAGCAGTTCTTC. It translates to CASSEGQHSSYNEQFF.

This chain joins TRBV27 and TRBJ1-5; D not resolved. V lost 5 bases and J lost 9, with 14 bases in between. Germline V gives CDR1 MNHEY, CDR2 SMNVEV (reference sequence). This CDR3 contains 13 residues. CDR3 coding DNA: TGTGCCAGCAGTACGACCGCTATATGGCCCCAGCATTTT. Its translation is CASSTTAIWPQHF.

This clonotype has a count of ten or more. The genes are TRBV10-3 and TRBJ2-1, with D unresolved. The CDR3 sequence is 14 residues long. Trimming left V 6 bases short and J 5 bases short, with 14 bases between. The V gene's germline CDR1 is ENHRY and CDR2 SYGVKD. CDR3 in DNA: TGTGCCATCAGGGACGGAGACAAGGACAATGAGCAGTTCTTC. Amino acid sequence: CAIRDGDKDNEQFF.